A single sample gave rise to the 30 T cell receptor gamma chains below, sequenced in a study of gamma-delta chains in newborns, infants, children. TCRdb reanalysed the reads with CATT. The data hold fewer than 3,500 gamma-chain clones, with approximately 24% observed a single time. Specimen: blood. The receptors stem from a child who was a newborn, infant or young child, either healthy, febrile or measles-vaccinated (not recorded which).

This chain connects TRGV9 to TRGJ1 or TRGJ2. Trimming took 0 bases from V and 2 from J; bases not matched to a gene: 19. This CDR3 spans 19 amino acids. In germline, CDR1 is GITISATS, CDR2 ISYDGTV (reference sequence). CDR3 amino acids: CALWEVVPPLDMYYYKKLF. CDR3 coding DNA: TGTGCCTTGTGGGAGGTGGTCCCTCCCCTGGACATGTATTATTATAAGAAACTCTTT.

A note on this clone: TCRdb has a much larger clone's protein, which differs at residue 5 from the translation of this DNA, likely because of a read error; what is shown is the protein translated from the DNA. Other nucleotide sequences from this sample produce the same CDR3. The chain recombines TRGV9 with TRGJP. The CDR3 sequence is 16 residues long. Germline assignment: CDR1 GITISATS and CDR2 ISYDGTV (reference sequence). The CDR3 DNA is TGTGCCTTGTGGGGGGTGAGGGAGTTGGGCAAAAAAATCAAGGTATTT. This codes for CALWGVRELGKKIKVF.

A word on this clone: This sample also contains other DNA sequences that code for the same CDR3. The chain uses TRGV9 and TRGJ1 or TRGJ2. The germline CDR1 and CDR2 sequences are GITISATS and ISYDGTV (reference sequence). V dropped 0 bases and J dropped 6; count of bases not matched to a gene: 2. This CDR3 contains 12 residues. CDR3 sequence reads: CALWEVPYKKLF. The CDR3 coding sequence is TGTGCCTTGTGGGAGGTGCCTTATAAGAAACTCTTT.

This clone is classed as medium-sized. The chain has TRGV2 and TRGJ1 or TRGJ2. J was trimmed by 5 bases and V by 0 bases; bases with no gene match: 4. This CDR3 spans 13 amino acids. Germline V gene data show CDR1 as EGSNGY and CDR2 as YDSYNSKV. DNA of the CDR3: TGTGCCACCTGGGACGGGCCAAATTATAAGAAACTCTTT. This gives the protein CATWDGPNYKKLF.

Note on this clone: The protein in TCRdb stems from a much larger clone and differs at residue 7 from this DNA's translation, likely a read error; here the protein is translated from the DNA. V and J are TRGV9 and TRGJP. The V segment lost 3 bases and the J segment 6 bases; nucleotides outside the gene matches: 5. Per germline, CDR1 GITISATS and CDR2 ISYDGTV (reference sequence). This CDR3 is 16 amino acids long. The CDR3 loop is CALWEQRELGKKIKVF. Here the CDR3 DNA reads TGTGCCTTGTGGGAGCAGCGAGAGTTGGGCAAAAAAATCAAGGTATTT.

This clone was detected only a few times. Additional DNA sequences in this sample encode the identical CDR3. The rearrangement joins TRGV9 to TRGJP. The germline V gene encodes CDR1 GITISATS and CDR2 ISYDGTV (reference sequence). V trimming: 0 bases; J trimming: 7 bases; junction bases outside the gene matches: 6. The CDR3 has 17 residues. The CDR3 sequence: CALWEVKIELGKKIKVF. The CDR3 region has the DNA TGTGCCTTGTGGGAGGTGAAGATTGAGTTGGGCAAAAAAATCAAGGTATTT.

By sample fraction, this clone is medium-sized. The chain has TRGV9 and TRGJP. J lost 2 bases, V lost 6 bases, and 7 bases had no gene match. There are 17 residues in the CDR3. Germline values: CDR1 GITISATS, CDR2 ISYDGTV (reference sequence). The CDR3 protein is CALWSVRQELGKKIKVF. In DNA, the CDR3 is TGTGCCTTGTGGAGCGTCCGGCAAGAGTTGGGCAAAAAAATCAAGGTATTT.

In its sample, this clone was seen a few times. DNA for the CDR3: TGTGCCTTGTGGGAGCCGTTGGGCAAAAAAATCAAGGTATTT. Its protein product is CALWEPLGKKIKVF. This sequence joins TRGV9 and TRGJP. In germline, CDR1 is GITISATS, CDR2 ISYDGTV (reference sequence). Germline trimming cut 3 bases from V and 9 bases from J; bases unmatched to any gene: 2. CDR3 length: 14 amino acids.

This clone is classed as medium-sized. A much larger clonotype is one base distant, so this may be a read error. This sample includes further DNA sequences coding for the same CDR3. The V call is TRGV9, the J call TRGJP. This CDR3 has 15 amino acids. The V gene's germline CDR1 is GITISATS and CDR2 ISYDGTV (reference sequence). V lost 4 bases, J lost 4 bases, and 1 base stayed unmatched. CDR3 bases: TGTGCCTTGTGGGAACAAGAGTTGGGCAAAAAAATCAAGGTATTT. Translating gives CALWEQELGKKIKVF.

With regard to this clone: The junction departs from germline at one end; a sequencing error may be responsible. The CDR3 reads CALWELSELGKKIKVF. DNA for the CDR3: TGTGCCTTGTGGGAGCTCTCAGAGTTGGGCAAAAAAATCAAGGTGTTT. The chain uses TRGV9 and TRGJP. Germline V gene data show CDR1 as GITISATS and CDR2 as ISYDGTV (reference sequence). This CDR3 has 16 amino acids.

A word on this clone: A read error likely explains this, since a far larger clone differs by one base. V and J are TRGV8 and TRGJ1 or TRGJ2. Germline values: CDR1 VENAVY, CDR2 YDSYNSRV. The CDR3 runs 10 residues. CDR3 nucleotides: TGTGCCAACTGGGATCGCAAGAAACTCTTT. Amino acids: CANWDRKKLF.

Comments on this clone: Germline and junction disagree at one end, which may indicate a read error. The genes are TRGV9 and TRGJP. Germline CDR1 is GITISATS and CDR2 is ISYDGTV (reference sequence). This CDR3 comprises 17 residues. Here the CDR3 DNA reads TGTGCCTTGTGGGCGGCGGACCTAGAGTTGGGCAAAAAAATCGAGGTATTT. Translated: CALWAADLELGKKIEVF.

The J gene is TRGJP2, the V gene TRGV3. CDR3 length: 15 amino acids. Trimming removed 4 bases from V and 0 bases from J; junction bases left unmatched: 5. The V gene's germline CDR1 is VTNTFY and CDR2 YDVSTARD (reference sequence). The CDR3: CATWDYHSSDWIKTF. CDR3 DNA: TGTGCCACCTGGGATTATCATAGTAGTGATTGGATCAAGACGTTT.

Details on this clone: With a much larger clone just one base away, this may be a read error. Other DNA sequences in this sample translate to the same CDR3. J is TRGJ1 or TRGJ2 and V is TRGV2. CDR1 is EGSNGY, CDR2 YDSYNSKV, per germline. This CDR3 comprises 12 residues. CDR3 bases: TGCGCCACCTGGGACGGGCCGTATGGGAAACTCTTT. Translation: CATWDGPYGKLF.

The V call is TRGV9, the J call TRGJP. The CDR3 extends over 19 amino acids. The germline V gene has CDR1 GITISATS and CDR2 ISYDGTV (reference sequence). V shed 0 bases, J shed 2 bases, and the junction held 7 bases outside the gene matches. The CDR3 DNA reads TGTGCCTTGTGGGAGGTGCCCGGCAGGCAAGAGTTGGGCAAAAAAATCAAGGTATTT. The encoded protein is CALWEVPGRQELGKKIKVF.

As regards this clone: The protein in TCRdb stems from a much larger clone and differs at residue 9 from this DNA's translation, likely a read error; here the protein is translated from the DNA. This rearrangement joins TRGV9 to TRGJP. This CDR3 contains 16 residues. Germline V gives CDR1 GITISATS, CDR2 ISYDGTV (reference sequence). The CDR3 DNA reads TGTGCCTTGTGGGAGGTGGGGGAGTCGGGCAAAAAAATCAAGGTATTT. The encoded protein is CALWEVGESGKKIKVF.

This clone came up a few times. The same CDR3 can be traced to other DNA sequences in this sample. This rearrangement joins TRGV9 to TRGJP. The germline gives CDR1 GITISATS, CDR2 ISYDGTV (reference sequence). V shed 0 bases, J shed 7 bases, and the junction held 6 bases outside the gene matches. This CDR3 comprises 17 residues. The CDR3 coding sequence is TGTGCCTTGTGGGAGGTGCAGAAGGAGTTGGGCAAAAAAATCAAGGTATTT. Amino acids: CALWEVQKELGKKIKVF.

As regards this clone: A much larger clone sits a single nucleotide away, making a read error possible. This same CDR3 is encoded by further DNA sequences in the sample. V is TRGV9 and J is TRGJP. V lost 4 bases to trimming and J lost 7 bases; unmatched junction nucleotides: 13. From germline, CDR1 is GITISATS and CDR2 ISYDGTV (reference sequence). The CDR3 has 18 amino acids. The CDR3 loop reads CALWDSSVQELGKKIKVF. In nucleotides, the CDR3 is TGTGCCTTGTGGGACTCGAGCGTGCAGGAGTTGGGCAAAAAAATCAAGGTATTT.

This clone was seen a handful of times. One junction end disagrees with the germline gene, perhaps due to a read error. Distinct nucleotide sequences in the sample also encode this CDR3. The chain is built from TRGV9 and TRGJP. The length of the CDR3 is 15 residues. Germline lookup yields CDR1 GITISATS and CDR2 ISYDGTV (reference sequence). DNA of the CDR3: TGTGCCTTATGGGAGGCGAAGTTGGGCAAAAAAATCAAGGTATTT. Translation: CALWEAKLGKKIKVF.

With regard to this clone: Other nucleotide sequences in the sample specify the same CDR3. V and J are TRGV9 and TRGJP. This CDR3 region has 17 residues. V trimming: 0 bases; J trimming: 4 bases; junction bases outside the gene matches: 3. Germline CDR1 GITISATS, CDR2 ISYDGTV (reference sequence). CDR3 amino acids: CALWEVIQELGKKIKVF. The CDR3 DNA is TGTGCCTTGTGGGAGGTGATACAAGAGTTGGGCAAAAAAATCAAGGTATTT.

To note about this clone: A much larger clone differs from this one at a single base, so this may be a read error. The rearrangement joins TRGV9 to TRGJP. This CDR3 spans 17 amino acids. From germline, CDR1 is GITISATS and CDR2 ISYDGTV (reference sequence). With 2 bases clipped from V and 3 bases from J, the junction kept 4 bases outside the gene matches. The CDR3 nucleotides read TGTGCCTTGTGGGAGGAGCAGCAAGAGTTGGGCAAAAAAATCAAGGTATTT. The encoded protein is CALWEEQQELGKKIKVF.

Points on this clone: The same CDR3 arises from other DNA sequences in this sample as well. Here the CDR3 reads CALWEATGLGKKIKVF. Here the CDR3 DNA reads TGTGCCTTGTGGGAGGCCACGGGGTTGGGCAAAAAAATCAAGGTATTT. The rearrangement uses TRGV9 and TRGJP. The germline CDR1 and CDR2 sequences are GITISATS and ISYDGTV (reference sequence). V trimming: 2 bases; J trimming: 9 bases; junction bases outside the gene matches: 7. CDR3 length equals 16 residues.

In its sample, this clone was seen a few times. At the DNA level, this CDR3 is encoded by other sequences in the same sample as well. The chain carries TRGV9 and TRGJP. The V gene's germline CDR1 is GITISATS and CDR2 ISYDGTV (reference sequence). Losses at the gene ends were 3 bases for V and 3 bases for J; bases not matched to a gene: 5. The CDR3 has 17 amino acids. This chain's CDR3 is CALWEPLQELGKKIKVF. The DNA for the CDR3 is TGTGCCTTGTGGGAGCCCCTGCAAGAGTTGGGCAAAAAAATCAAGGTATTT.

This clone is classed as medium-sized (0.01 to 0.1%). Being one base from a much bigger clone, this may be a read error. At the DNA level, this CDR3 is encoded by other sequences in the same sample as well. The chain employs TRGV9 and TRGJP. This CDR3 has 15 amino acids. Germline V gene data show CDR1 as GITISATS and CDR2 as ISYDGTV (reference sequence). V lost 5 bases to trimming and J lost 3 bases; unmatched junction nucleotides: 1. DNA for the CDR3: TGTGCCTTGTGGGCGCAAGAGTTGGGCAAAAAAATCAAGGTATTT. This encodes CALWAQELGKKIKVF.

Points on this clone: Sequence at one end of the junction differs from germline and may be a read error. The CDR3 protein is CALREGRKKLF. In DNA, the CDR3 is TGTGCCTTGCGGGAGGGGCGTAAGAAACTCTTT. The chain recombines TRGV9 with TRGJ1 or TRGJ2. Germline V gene sequence: CDR1 GITISATS, CDR2 ISYDGTV (reference sequence). The CDR3 is made up of 11 amino acids.

On this clone: A far larger clone is a single base away, which makes a read error likely. Other DNA sequences within the sample encode an identical CDR3. The V and J genes are TRGV4 and TRGJP2. The V gene's germline CDR1 is EGSTGY and CDR2 YDSYTSSV. J was trimmed by 11 bases and V by 3 bases; bases with no gene match: 6. The CDR3 loop spans 12 amino acids. The DNA of the CDR3 is TGTGCCACCTGGGATTTGTACTGGATCAAGACGTTT. Its protein product is CATWDLYWIKTF.

This clone turned up a few times. J is TRGJP and V is TRGV9. This CDR3 spans 17 amino acids. Germline trimming cut 2 bases from V and 6 bases from J; bases unmatched to any gene: 7. Germline lookup yields CDR1 GITISATS and CDR2 ISYDGTV (reference sequence). The CDR3 sequence: CALWEGRLELGKKIKVF. The CDR3 region has the DNA TGTGCCTTGTGGGAGGGTCGCTTAGAGTTGGGCAAAAAAATCAAGGTATTT.

This clone qualifies as medium-sized (0.01 to 0.1%). V usage is TRGV2 and J usage is TRGJ1 or TRGJ2. The CDR3 has 11 amino acids. Germline V gene data show CDR1 as EGSNGY and CDR2 as YDSYNSKV. V gave up 0 bases and J gave up 10 bases; unmatched junction bases: 3. CDR3 protein: CATWDGRKKLF. The CDR3 DNA reads TGTGCCACCTGGGACGGGCGAAAGAAACTCTTT.

The rearrangement joins TRGV9 to TRGJP. Germline assignment: CDR1 GITISATS and CDR2 ISYDGTV (reference sequence). CDR3 length: 17 amino acids. The V and J ends lost 4 bases and 7 bases, in that order; junction bases with no gene match: 10. The CDR3 DNA is TGTGCCTTGTGGGACGAAATCCGGGAGTTGGGCAAAAAAATCAAGGTATTT. Amino acid sequence: CALWDEIRELGKKIKVF.

By sample share, this clone is large. The identical CDR3 is also encoded by other nucleotide sequences in the sample. V usage is TRGV9 and J usage is TRGJP. V was pared by 0 bases and J by 7 bases, with 6 bases of the junction left unmatched. Germline V gives CDR1 GITISATS, CDR2 ISYDGTV (reference sequence). The CDR3 extends over 17 amino acids. The CDR3 here is CALWEVLLELGKKIKVF. Written as DNA, the CDR3 is TGTGCCTTGTGGGAGGTGCTATTGGAGTTGGGCAAAAAAATCAAGGTATTT.